Sequencing of this T cell receptor beta chain was carried out in a study of blood T cell repertoires in COVID-19. Background on the study: Sites in the United States, Italy and Spain provided acute and convalescent COVID-19 samples.

Original data processing: Counts of nucleated cells, estimated from reference gene primer amplification, were obtained. The repertoire was sequenced with immunoSEQ multiplex PCR; TCRdb's copy has only in-frame clones and lacks some. V and J calls plus clone size are reproduced from that table; the DNA served to infer D and trimming. Of about 180,000 clones listed, 89% are singletons. This CDR3 is 17 amino acids long. CDR1 is MDHEN, CDR2 SYDVKM, per germline. With V trimmed by 6 bases and J by 4 bases, 13 bases remained unmatched. The chain uses TRBV28 and TRBJ2-1; 9 bases align to TRBD2. Sequencing was performed on peripheral blood. The clonotype was recovered from a man younger than 30 who had recovered from COVID-19. The DNA of the CDR3 is TGTGCCAGCAGCACCCCTCGGACTAGCGTTCCTTACAATGAGCAGTTCTTC. This translates into CASSTPRTSVPYNEQFF.